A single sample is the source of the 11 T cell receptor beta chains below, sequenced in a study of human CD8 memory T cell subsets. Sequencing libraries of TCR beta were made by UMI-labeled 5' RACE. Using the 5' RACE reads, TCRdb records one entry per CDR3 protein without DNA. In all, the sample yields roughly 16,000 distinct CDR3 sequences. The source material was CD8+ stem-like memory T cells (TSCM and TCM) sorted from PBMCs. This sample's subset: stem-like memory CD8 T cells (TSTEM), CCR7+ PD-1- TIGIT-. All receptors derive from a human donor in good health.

CDR3 sequence reads: CASSAGPYNSPLHF. The chain links TRBV6-5 to TRBJ1-6; with no DNA, the TCRdb D assignment of TRBD1 cannot be verified. Germline V lookup: CDR1 MNHEY, CDR2 SVGAGI. The CDR3 has 14 residues.

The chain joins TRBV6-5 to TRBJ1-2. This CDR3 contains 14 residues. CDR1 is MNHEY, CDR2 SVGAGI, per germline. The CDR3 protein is CASSLVDTNYGYTF.

The CDR3 spells CASSSDIRAGNTIYF. J is TRBJ1-3 and V is TRBV5-1. This CDR3 has 15 amino acids. Germline CDR1 reads SGHRS; CDR2 reads YFSETQ.

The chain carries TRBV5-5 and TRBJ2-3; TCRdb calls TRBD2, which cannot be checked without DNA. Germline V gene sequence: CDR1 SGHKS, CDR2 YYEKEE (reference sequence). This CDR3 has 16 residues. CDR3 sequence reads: CASTSSGRVDTDTQYF.

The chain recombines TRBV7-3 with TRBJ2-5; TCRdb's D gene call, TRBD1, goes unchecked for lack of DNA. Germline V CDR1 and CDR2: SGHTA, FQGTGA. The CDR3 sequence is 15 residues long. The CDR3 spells CASSLIGSRGETQYF.

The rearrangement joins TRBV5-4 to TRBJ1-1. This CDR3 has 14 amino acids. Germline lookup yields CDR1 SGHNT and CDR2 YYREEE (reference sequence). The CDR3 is CASSLGSLASEAFF.

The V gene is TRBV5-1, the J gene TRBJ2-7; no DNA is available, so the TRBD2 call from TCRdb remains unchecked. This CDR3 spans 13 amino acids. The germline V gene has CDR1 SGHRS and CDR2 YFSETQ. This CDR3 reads CASRREDFYEQYF.

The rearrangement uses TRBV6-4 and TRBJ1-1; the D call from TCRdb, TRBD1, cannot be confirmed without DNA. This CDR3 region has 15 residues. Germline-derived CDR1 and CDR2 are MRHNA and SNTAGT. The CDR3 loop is CASSPAGDSTSEAFF.

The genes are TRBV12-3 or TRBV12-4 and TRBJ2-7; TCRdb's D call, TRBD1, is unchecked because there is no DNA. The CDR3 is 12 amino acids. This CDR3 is CASSQRGDEQYF.

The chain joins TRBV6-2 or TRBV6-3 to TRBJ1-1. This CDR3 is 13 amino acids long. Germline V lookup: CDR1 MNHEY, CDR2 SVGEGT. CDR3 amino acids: CASNLQRDTEAFF.

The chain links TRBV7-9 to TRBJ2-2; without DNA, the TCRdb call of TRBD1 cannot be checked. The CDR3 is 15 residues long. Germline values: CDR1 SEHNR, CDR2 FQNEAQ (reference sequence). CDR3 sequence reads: CASSLGVGTGEELFF.